Sequencing of this TCR beta chain was carried out in a study of cytomegalovirus exposure and HLA in healthy donors. In this sample, this clone turned up once. Its antigen remains unknown. Different DNA sequences within this sample yield the same CDR3. Whole-study results and caveats: An ancestry cluster, one associated with Asian ancestry, reportedly showed fewer N-insertions than the approximately 720-donor mean in a later analysis. Looking again later, the authors saw that most CMV-associated TCR beta chains seemed HLA-restricted. It is likely that the observed cluster of highly shared sequence variants was a sequencing artifact.

PCR used 60 Vbeta primers and 13 Jbeta primers. Libraries were prepared by immunoSEQ multiplex PCR; TCRdb keeps only in-frame clonotypes and omits some of them. The sample has 90,000 to 120,000 clones, roughly 82% seen once; the top ten hold approximately 4.5%. Trimming left V 5 bases short and J 1 base short, with 13 bases between. The CDR3 runs to 15 residues. Germline CDR1 and CDR2: PRHDT and FYEKMQ (reference sequence). The chain joins TRBV13 to TRBJ2-3, with D perhaps TRBD2 (5 bases). Sequencing used PBMCs. The sequence was collected from a male donor in good health and CMV-seronegative. The CDR3 nucleotides read TGTGCCAGCAGCCGGCCCAGCGGAGGCACAGATACGCAGTATTTT. Its protein product is CASSRPSGGTDTQYF.